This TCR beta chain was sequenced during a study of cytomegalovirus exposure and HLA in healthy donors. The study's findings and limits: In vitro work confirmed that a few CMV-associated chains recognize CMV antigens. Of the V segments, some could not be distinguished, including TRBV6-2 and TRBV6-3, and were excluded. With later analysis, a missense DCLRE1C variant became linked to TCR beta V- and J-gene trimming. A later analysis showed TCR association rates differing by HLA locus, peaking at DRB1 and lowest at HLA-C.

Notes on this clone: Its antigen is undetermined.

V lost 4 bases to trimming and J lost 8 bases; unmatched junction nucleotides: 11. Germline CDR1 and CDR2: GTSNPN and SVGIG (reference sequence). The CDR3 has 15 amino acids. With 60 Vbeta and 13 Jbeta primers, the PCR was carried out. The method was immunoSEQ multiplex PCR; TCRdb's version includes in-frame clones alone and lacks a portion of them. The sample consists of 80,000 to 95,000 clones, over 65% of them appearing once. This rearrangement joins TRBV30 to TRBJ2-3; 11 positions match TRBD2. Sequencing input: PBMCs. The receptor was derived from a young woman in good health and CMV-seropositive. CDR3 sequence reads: CAWTTSGRKGGTQYF. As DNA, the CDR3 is TGTGCCTGGACTACTAGCGGGAGAAAGGGGGGTACGCAGTATTTT.